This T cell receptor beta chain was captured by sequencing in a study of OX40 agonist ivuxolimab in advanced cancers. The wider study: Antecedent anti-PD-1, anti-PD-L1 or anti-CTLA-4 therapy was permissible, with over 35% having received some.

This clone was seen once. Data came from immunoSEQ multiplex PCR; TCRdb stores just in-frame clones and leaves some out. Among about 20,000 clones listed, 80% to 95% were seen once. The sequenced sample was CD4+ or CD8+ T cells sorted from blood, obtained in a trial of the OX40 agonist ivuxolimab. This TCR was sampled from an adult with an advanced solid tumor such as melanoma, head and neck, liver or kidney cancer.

The CDR3: CAWSVGPSGTLYGYTF. CDR3 sequence (DNA): TGTGCCTGGAGTGTAGGTCCATCCGGGACACTCTATGGCTACACCTTC. The chain is built from TRBV30 and TRBJ1-2; tentatively, D is TRBD1 (6 bases). Trimming took 0 bases from V and 4 from J, leaving 18 bases between them. The CDR3 runs 16 residues. Germline assignment: CDR1 GTSNPN and CDR2 SVGIG (reference sequence).